The next 26 T cell receptor beta chains were all read from a single sample in a study of blood T cell repertoires in COVID-19. Here immunoSEQ multiplex PCR was the method, and the copy in TCRdb shows in-frame clones only, minus some. This sample has more than 85,000 clones, with more than 90% found just once. The sample comprised peripheral blood. The origin of the receptors is a man younger than 35 with acute or convalescent COVID-19.

The chain carries TRBV18 and TRBJ2-7; 8 positions agree with TRBD1. The CDR3 extends over 15 amino acids. Looked up from germline, CDR1 is KGHSH and CDR2 is LQKENI. The trim removed 5 bases at V and 2 bases at J, leaving 8 bases unmatched. CDR3: CASSTDRGPPYEQYF. The CDR3 DNA sequence: TGTGCCAGCTCAACAGACAGGGGCCCCCCCTACGAGCAGTACTTC.

The chain couples TRBV13 to TRBJ2-5; D is perhaps TRBD1 (6 bases). CDR1 is PRHDT, CDR2 FYEKMQ, per germline (reference sequence). The CDR3 contains 13 residues. The V and J ends lost 3 bases and 5 bases respectively, with 10 bases between them. The CDR3 reads CASSFPGAETQYF. The CDR3 DNA reads TGTGCCAGCAGCTTTCCAGGGGCCGAGACCCAGTACTTC.

This chain connects TRBV5-5 to TRBJ1-4; maybe TRBD1 (6 bases). Per germline, CDR1 SGHKS and CDR2 YYEKEE (reference sequence). Trimming removed 3 bases from V and 8 bases from J, with 14 bases in between. The length of the CDR3 is 14 residues. This CDR3 reads CASSSQGSGEKLFF. CDR3 DNA sequence: TGTGCCAGCAGCTCACAGGGTTCAGGAGAAAAACTGTTTTTT.

V and J are TRBV6-5 and TRBJ1-3; D not certain. The V and J ends lost 5 bases and 4 bases respectively, with 9 bases between them. This CDR3 is 13 amino acids long. CDR1 and CDR2 (germline): MNHEY, SVGAGI. CDR3 protein: CASSPLRGNTIYF. CDR3 DNA sequence: TGTGCCAGCAGTCCCTTACGGGGAAACACCATATATTTT.

The rearrangement uses TRBV7-9 and TRBJ2-2, with 12 nucleotides matching TRBD1. V shed 5 bases, J shed 5 bases, and the junction held 12 bases outside the gene matches. Germline CDR1 SEHNR, CDR2 FQNEAQ (reference sequence). The CDR3 is made up of 18 amino acids. CDR3 nucleotide sequence: TGTGCCAGCAGCGAACCGGGACAGGGGGCAAGTCAGACCGGGGAGCTGTTTTTT. Translated, it gives CASSEPGQGASQTGELFF. The variable domain in full, with the rest retrieved from reference TRBV7-9 and TRBJ2-2, is DTGVSQNPRHKITKRGQNVTFRCDPISEHNRLYWYRQTLGQGPEFLTYFQNEAQLEKSRLLSDRFSAERPKGSFSTLEIQRTEQGDSAMYLCASSEPGQGASQTGELFFGEGSRLTVL.

V and J are TRBV10-2 and TRBJ1-2; D is possibly TRBD1 (5 bases). V shed 2 bases and J shed 6 bases, with 16 bases lying between them. The CDR3 has 15 amino acids. Germline V gives CDR1 WSHSY, CDR2 SAAADI. CDR3 coding DNA: TGCGCCAGCAGTGAGAGGTACGGCAGGGTGAATGGCTACACCTTC. It encodes CASSERYGRVNGYTF.

The chain has TRBV5-5 and TRBJ1-2; TRBD1 agrees at 8 bases. V was clipped by 0 bases and J by 2 bases; unmatched bases: 3. Germline lookup yields CDR1 SGHKS and CDR2 YYEKEE (reference sequence). There are 15 residues in the CDR3. The CDR3 loop reads CASSLDGQGNYGYTF. The CDR3, as DNA: TGTGCCAGCAGCTTGGACGGACAGGGAAACTATGGCTACACCTTC. The variable domain in full, with the rest retrieved from reference TRBV5-5 and TRBJ1-2, is DAGVTQSPTHLIKTRGQQVTLRCSPISGHKSVSWYQQVLGQGPQFIFQYYEKEERGRGNFPDRFSARQFPNYSSELNVNALLLGDSALYLCASSLDGQGNYGYTFGSGTRLTVV.

This rearrangement joins TRBV2 to TRBJ2-1; tentative D call: TRBD1 (6 bases). Trimming took 6 bases from V and 3 from J, leaving 12 bases between them. This CDR3 has 14 residues. The germline CDR1 and CDR2 sequences are SNHLY and FYNNEI. This CDR3 reads CASRETGDYNEQFF. In DNA form, the CDR3 reads TGTGCCAGCAGGGAGACAGGAGACTACAATGAGCAGTTCTTC. Complete variable domain (other parts from reference TRBV2 and TRBJ2-1): EPEVTQTPSHQVTQMGQEVILRCVPISNHLYFYWYRQILGQKVEFLVSFYNNEISEKSEIFDDQFSVERPDGSNFTLKIRSTKLEDSAMYFCASRETGDYNEQFFGPGTRLTVL.

The chain combines TRBV6-5 with TRBJ1-6; weak D call: TRBD1 (5 bases). This CDR3 has 16 residues. Germline V gene sequence: CDR1 MNHEY, CDR2 SVGAGI. Trimming took off 2 bases at V and 7 bases at J, with 15 bases between the two ends. The CDR3 reads CASSYVRPEGNSPLHF. The CDR3 nucleotides are TGTGCCAGCAGTTACGTTAGGCCGGAGGGGAATTCACCCCTCCACTTT.

CDR3 residues: CASSLNRDSPLHF. Here the CDR3 DNA reads TGCGCCAGCAGCTTGAATCGGGATTCACCCCTCCACTTT. The chain is built from TRBV5-1 and TRBJ1-6; D ambiguous. The CDR3 runs 13 residues. The germline V gene encodes CDR1 SGHRS and CDR2 YFSETQ. Trimming removed 1 base from V and 8 bases from J, with 7 bases in between.

In nucleotides, the CDR3 is TGCAGCGCCGGGACTAGCGGCACAGATACGCAGTATTTT. This translates into CSAGTSGTDTQYF. The chain joins TRBV29-1 to TRBJ2-3; TRBD2 matches at 10 bases. This CDR3 is 13 amino acids long. Germline loops: CDR1 SQVTM, CDR2 ANQGSEA. Trimming removed 7 bases from V and 1 base from J; junction bases left unmatched: 2.

J is TRBJ2-3 and V is TRBV7-6; TRBD2 might be the D (7 bases). Germline V gene data show CDR1 as SGHVS and CDR2 as FNYEAQ. The length of the CDR3 is 17 residues. The germline V and J ends were trimmed by 1 base and 1 base, with 15 bases remaining between them. The CDR3 DNA reads as TGTGCCAGCAGCTTAGGGGGGGCTAGCGGCCGCACAGATACGCAGTATTTT. This translates into CASSLGGASGRTDTQYF.

The chain joins TRBV7-9 to TRBJ2-7; TRBD1 aligns across 7 bases. V trimming: 9 bases; J trimming: 7 bases; junction bases outside the gene matches: 9. Per the germline V gene, CDR1 is SEHNR and CDR2 is FQNEAQ (reference sequence). The CDR3 extends over 12 amino acids. CDR3 nucleotides: TGTGCCAGTTGTACAGGGGTGGGTGAGCAGTACTTC. This encodes CASCTGVGEQYF. The full variable domain, in which reference TRBV7-9 and TRBJ2-7 provide the parts outside the CDR3, is DTGVSQNPRHKITKRGQNVTFRCDPISEHNRLYWYRQTLGQGPEFLTYFQNEAQLEKSRLLSDRFSAERPKGSFSTLEIQRTEQGDSAMYLCASCTGVGEQYFGPGTRLTVT.

The chain links TRBV2 to TRBJ2-5, with 11 bases aligning to TRBD2. Per the germline V gene, CDR1 is SNHLY and CDR2 is FYNNEI. CDR3 length: 12 residues. Losses at the gene ends were 3 bases for V and 14 bases for J; bases not matched to a gene: 5. CDR3 loop: CASSEIAGGQYF. As DNA, the CDR3 is TGTGCCAGCAGTGAGATAGCGGGGGGGCAATACTTC. Together with reference TRBV2 and TRBJ2-5, the CDR3 gives the full variable domain: EPEVTQTPSHQVTQMGQEVILRCVPISNHLYFYWYRQILGQKVEFLVSFYNNEISEKSEIFDDQFSVERPDGSNFTLKIRSTKLEDSAMYFCASSEIAGGQYFGPGTRLLVL.

The chain links TRBV30 to TRBJ1-6, with D hard to call. V lost 4 bases, J lost 9 bases, and 10 bases lay in between. The CDR3 runs to 12 residues. Germline loops: CDR1 GTSNPN, CDR2 SVGIG (reference sequence). The DNA of the CDR3 is TGTGCCTGGAAACCCTCGGGTTCACCCCTCCACTTT. This codes for CAWKPSGSPLHF.

V and J are TRBV4-2 and TRBJ2-7; 7 bases line up with TRBD1. Germline CDR1 and CDR2: LGHNA and YNFKEQ. The CDR3 is made up of 16 amino acids. Trimming removed 4 bases from V and 2 bases from J; junction bases left unmatched: 11. The CDR3: CASSLESGTAAYEQYF. DNA for the CDR3: TGTGCCAGCAGCCTAGAATCCGGGACAGCTGCCTACGAGCAGTACTTC.

CDR3 nucleotides: TGTGCCAGCTCACCGGGGGGAGTCGGTCCCTACGAGCAGTACTTC. Its protein is CASSPGGVGPYEQYF. The rearrangement uses TRBV18 and TRBJ2-7, with a weak D call TRBD2 (6 bases). Germline V gives CDR1 KGHSH, CDR2 LQKENI. Trimming stripped 3 bases from V and 2 bases from J, with 14 bases between. The length of the CDR3 is 15 residues.

The chain combines TRBV6-5 with TRBJ2-7; tentatively, D is TRBD1 (6 bases). Germline-derived CDR1 and CDR2 are MNHEY and SVGAGI. There are 15 residues in the CDR3. The V gene lost 6 bases and the J gene lost 4 bases, with 19 bases spanning the gap. The CDR3 DNA sequence: TGTGCCAGCAGGCCCTACAGGGATCAAATTTACGAGCAGTACTTC. Translating gives CASRPYRDQIYEQYF.

This clone appeared a few times. The chain employs TRBV5-1 and TRBJ1-2, with 9 bases identical to TRBD1. This CDR3 spans 14 amino acids. Germline CDR1 is SGHRS and CDR2 is YFSETQ. J lost 6 bases, V lost 2 bases, and 5 bases had no gene match. The CDR3 coding sequence is TGCGCCAGCAGCTTCGAACAGGGGGCAGATGGCTACACCTTC. It specifies CASSFEQGADGYTF.

J is TRBJ2-5 and V is TRBV5-5; TRBD2 agrees at 9 bases. CDR3 length equals 14 residues. V was pared by 7 bases and J by 3 bases, with 7 bases of the junction left unmatched. Germline V gene sequence: CDR1 SGHKS, CDR2 YYEKEE (reference sequence). The CDR3 spells CASAISGGKETQYF. The CDR3 nucleotides read TGTGCCAGCGCCATAAGCGGGGGGAAAGAGACCCAGTACTTC. Based on the CDR3 plus reference TRBV5-5 and TRBJ2-5, the full variable domain is DAGVTQSPTHLIKTRGQQVTLRCSPISGHKSVSWYQQVLGQGPQFIFQYYEKEERGRGNFPDRFSARQFPNYSSELNVNALLLGDSALYLCASAISGGKETQYFGPGTRLLVL.

The V call is TRBV6-5, the J call TRBJ2-5, with 9 bases fitting TRBD1. V was pared by 2 bases and J by 5 bases, with 9 bases of the junction left unmatched. Germline V gene lookup returns CDR1 MNHEY and CDR2 SVGAGI. The CDR3 is made up of 16 amino acids. CDR3 DNA: TGTGCCAGCAGTTACCGATACAGGGGGCAACAGGAGACCCAGTACTTC. It is translated as CASSYRYRGQQETQYF.

This clone was counted once. The rearrangement joins TRBV25-1 to TRBJ1-6; perhaps TRBD1 as D (5 bases). From germline, CDR1 is MGHDK and CDR2 SYGVNS. The ends were cut back, 6 bases at V and 3 bases at J, with 9 bases in the middle. The CDR3 has 14 residues. Here the CDR3 reads CASSSRDYNSPLHF. Written as DNA, the CDR3 is TGTGCCAGCAGCTCCAGGGACTATAATTCACCCCTCCACTTT.

Judged by abundance, this clone is medium-sized (0.01 to 0.1%). The V gene is TRBV4-2, the J gene TRBJ2-4; 7 bases are a match to TRBD2. The germline gives CDR1 LGHNA, CDR2 YNFKEQ. Trimming cost V 1 base and J 0 bases; bases outside gene matches: 12. The CDR3 has 19 amino acids. The CDR3 DNA is TGTGCCAGCAGCCAAGGGGAGGCTAGCGGATCGTTAGCCAAAAACATTCAGTACTTC. Translated: CASSQGEASGSLAKNIQYF.

The CDR3 spells CASRSTGGGDTQYF. The CDR3 DNA sequence: TGCGCCAGCAGGTCAACGGGAGGAGGAGATACGCAGTATTTT. The chain recombines TRBV5-1 with TRBJ2-3, with 7 nucleotides matching TRBD2. Germline-derived CDR1 and CDR2 are SGHRS and YFSETQ. V lost 5 bases to trimming and J lost 5 bases; unmatched junction nucleotides: 8. This CDR3 is built from 14 residues.

This rearrangement joins TRBV12-3 or TRBV12-4 to TRBJ1-5, with D perhaps TRBD1 (5 bases). V lost 5 bases and J lost 5, with 10 bases in between. The CDR3 runs 13 residues. CDR3 sequence (DNA): TGTGCCAGCAGTGTCGACAGCTATCAGCCCCAGCATTTT. Amino acid sequence: CASSVDSYQPQHF.

The chain uses TRBV7-9 and TRBJ2-1, with D perhaps matching TRBD1 (6 bases). Trimming removed 8 bases at V and 10 bases at J, with 15 bases between. CDR3 length: 12 residues. Germline lookup yields CDR1 SEHNR and CDR2 FQNEAQ (reference sequence). CDR3 in amino acids: CASLHITGEQFF. CDR3 nucleotide sequence: TGTGCCAGCTTACATATTACAGGGGAGCAGTTCTTC. The full variable domain, rest sourced from reference TRBV7-9 and TRBJ2-1, is DTGVSQNPRHKITKRGQNVTFRCDPISEHNRLYWYRQTLGQGPEFLTYFQNEAQLEKSRLLSDRFSAERPKGSFSTLEIQRTEQGDSAMYLCASLHITGEQFFGPGTRLTVL.